The sequence of this T cell receptor beta chain was determined in a study of blood T cell repertoires in COVID-19. The overall study: Sites across the United States, Italy and Spain contributed samples from acute and convalescent COVID-19.

The CDR3 contains 15 residues. The germline gives CDR1 SGDLS, CDR2 YYNGEE. With 0 bases removed from V and 4 bases from J, the gap between germline ends came to 11 bases. Participants were aged about 18 to 100 years, lived in roughly 25 US areas, and enrolled virtually. In assigning cohorts, the study relied on participant-reported clinical history. Original methodology: Quantification of nucleated cells was approximated via reference gene primer amplification. The assay was immunoSEQ multiplex PCR, and TCRdb's table has in-frame clones only and misses some. The V and J calls and clone size were taken over from that table, and D and trimming were inferred from the DNA. Of around 220,000 clones listed, about 85% are singletons.

This receptor was taken from a woman aged 25 to 39 with acute COVID-19. Sequenced material: PBMCs or T cells enriched from blood (not recorded which). This chain links TRBV9 with TRBJ1-5; D remains ambiguous. CDR3 DNA: TGTGCCAGCAGCGTAGATATGGCATCAAATCAGCCCCAGCATTTT. Its translation: CASSVDMASNQPQHF.